This T cell receptor (beta chain) emerged from a study of technical replicates of blood from a few donors. Here immunoSEQ multiplex PCR was the method, and the copy in TCRdb shows in-frame clones only, minus some. The sample lists about 72,000 clones; roughly 95% were seen once. This receptor was identified in a human donor in good health. Sequenced sample: T cells isolated from PBMCs.

Written as DNA, the CDR3 is TGTGCCAGCAGCCCCTACTTTGCGGGAGTTCCTAGCTCCTACAATGAGCAGTTCTTC. Its translation: CASSPYFAGVPSSYNEQFF. This chain connects TRBV13 to TRBJ2-1; 7 bases fit TRBD2. The CDR3 has 19 residues. CDR1 is PRHDT, CDR2 FYEKMQ, per germline (reference sequence). J was trimmed by 0 bases and V by 5 bases; bases with no gene match: 16.